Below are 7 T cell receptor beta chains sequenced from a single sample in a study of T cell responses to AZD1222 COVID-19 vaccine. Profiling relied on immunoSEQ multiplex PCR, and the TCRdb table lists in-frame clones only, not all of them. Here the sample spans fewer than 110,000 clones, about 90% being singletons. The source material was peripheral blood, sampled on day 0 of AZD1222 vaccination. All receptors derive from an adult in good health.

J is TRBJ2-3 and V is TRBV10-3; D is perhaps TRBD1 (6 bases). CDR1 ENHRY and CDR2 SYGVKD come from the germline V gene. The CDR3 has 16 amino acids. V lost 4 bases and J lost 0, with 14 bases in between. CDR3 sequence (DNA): TGTGCCATCAGTGTATCTCCACAGGGAAGCACAGATACGCAGTATTTT. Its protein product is CAISVSPQGSTDTQYF.

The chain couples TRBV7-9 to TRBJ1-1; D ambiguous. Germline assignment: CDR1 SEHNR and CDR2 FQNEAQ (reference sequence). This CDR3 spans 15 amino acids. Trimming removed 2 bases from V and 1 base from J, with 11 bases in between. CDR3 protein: CASSLRQIPNTEAFF. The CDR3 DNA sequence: TGTGCCAGCAGCTTACGGCAGATCCCGAACACTGAAGCTTTCTTT.

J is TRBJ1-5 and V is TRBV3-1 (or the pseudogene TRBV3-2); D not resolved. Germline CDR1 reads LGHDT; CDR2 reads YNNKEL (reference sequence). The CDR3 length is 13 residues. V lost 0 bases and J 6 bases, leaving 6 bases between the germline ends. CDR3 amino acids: CASSQDRGQPQHF. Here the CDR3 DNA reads TGTGCCAGCAGCCAAGATCGAGGTCAGCCCCAGCATTTT.

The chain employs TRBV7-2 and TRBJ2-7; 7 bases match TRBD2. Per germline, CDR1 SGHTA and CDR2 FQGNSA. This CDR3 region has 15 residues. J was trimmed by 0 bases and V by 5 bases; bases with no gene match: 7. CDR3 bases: TGTGCCAGCAGCCCGACTAGCCTCAGCTCCTACGAGCAGTACTTC. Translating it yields CASSPTSLSSYEQYF.

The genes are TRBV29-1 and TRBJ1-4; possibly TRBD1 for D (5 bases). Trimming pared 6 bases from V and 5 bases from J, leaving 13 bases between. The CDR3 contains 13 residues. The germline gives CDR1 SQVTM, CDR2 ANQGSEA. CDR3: CSVSGTDNEKLFF. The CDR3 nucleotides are TGCAGCGTCTCCGGGACCGACAATGAAAAACTGTTTTTT.

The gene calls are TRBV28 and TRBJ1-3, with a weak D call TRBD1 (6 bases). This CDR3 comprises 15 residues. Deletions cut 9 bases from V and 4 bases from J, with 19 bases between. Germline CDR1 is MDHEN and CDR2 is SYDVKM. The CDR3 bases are TGTGCCAGTAGCCGGGGGCGGGACACGGGAAACACCATATATTTT. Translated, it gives CASSRGRDTGNTIYF.

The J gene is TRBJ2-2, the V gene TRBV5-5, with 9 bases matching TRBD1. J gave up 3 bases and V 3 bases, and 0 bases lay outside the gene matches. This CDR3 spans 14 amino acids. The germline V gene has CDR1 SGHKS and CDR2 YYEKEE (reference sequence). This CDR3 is CASSWTGDTGELFF. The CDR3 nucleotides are TGTGCCAGCAGCTGGACAGGGGACACCGGGGAGCTGTTTTTT.